The clone carrying this T cell receptor beta chain has only one observation. This sample is drawn from a study of blood T cell repertoires in COVID-19. Study-wide context: Samples of COVID-19 (acute and convalescent) were obtained from the United States, Italy and Spain. In each case, the material was cDNA or gDNA derived from T cells, B-cell-depleted T cells, or PBMCs.

J lost 9 bases, V lost 5 bases, and 7 bases had no gene match. The CDR3 covers 12 residues. Under the authors' procedure: Using reference gene primer amplification, nucleated cell counts were estimated. The repertoire was sequenced with immunoSEQ multiplex PCR; TCRdb's copy has only in-frame clones and lacks some. That table furnishes V, J and clone size, whereas the DNA furnished D and trimming. The sample has 200,000 to 300,000 clones; about 70% are singletons. The chain recombines TRBV12-3 or TRBV12-4 with TRBJ2-7, with 7 bases lining up with TRBD2. The receptor was isolated from an elderly woman with acute or convalescent COVID-19. The sample comprised peripheral blood. The CDR3 bases are TGTGCCAGCAGTCCCGGACTAGTTGGGCAGTACTTC. Its protein product is CASSPGLVGQYF.